The entry that follows covers one T cell receptor beta chain sequence. The sample belongs to a study of T cell responses to AZD1222 COVID-19 vaccine. Some clones are missing from TCRdb's copy, which holds only in-frame ones; the method was immunoSEQ multiplex PCR. The sample carries roughly 200,000 clones, around 93% recorded once. The junction had 16 bases not matched to a gene; V was cut back by 4 bases and J by 1 base. The CDR3 sequence is 19 residues long. Germline CDR1 is SGHTA and CDR2 is FQGTGA. This chain joins TRBV7-3 and TRBJ1-3; 7 nucleotides line up with TRBD1. The clonotype was recovered from an adult who received the MenACWY meningococcal vaccine as a control. The material sequenced was peripheral blood, taken 28 days after the second dose of the MenACWY control vaccine. The DNA of the CDR3 is TGTGCCAGCAGCTCCAGCGGGAGAGGGGGCTTATCTTCTGGAAACACCATATATTTT. Residues: CASSSSGRGGLSSGNTIYF.